Each of the 23 T cell receptor beta chains below was sequenced from the same sample in a study of T cell responses to AZD1222 COVID-19 vaccine. Repertoires were generated with immunoSEQ multiplex PCR, while TCRdb's copy carries only in-frame clones and drops some. The data contain some 150,000 clones, about 91% of them singletons. The sequencing used peripheral blood, collected on day 0 of MenACWY control vaccination. The source of these receptors is an adult in good health.

In nucleotides, the CDR3 is TGTGCCAGCAGATTAAGACCATCGCAGGACACTGAAGCTTTCTTT. This sequence encodes CASRLRPSQDTEAFF. This sequence joins TRBV7-2 and TRBJ1-1; no clear D. Trimming cost V 6 bases and J 3 bases, with 17 bases left between them. The CDR3 spans 15 residues. The V gene's germline CDR1 is SGHTA and CDR2 FQGNSA.

The CDR3 loop is CASSQEQGANEKLFF. CDR3 DNA sequence: TGTGCCAGCAGCCAAGAGCAGGGAGCTAATGAAAAACTGTTTTTT. The chain joins TRBV14 to TRBJ1-4, with D possibly being TRBD1 (5 bases). Germline V CDR1 and CDR2: SGHDN, FVKESK. CDR3 length: 15 amino acids. V shed 0 bases and J shed 3 bases, with 8 bases lying between them.

The V gene is TRBV28, the J gene TRBJ2-2; D uncertain. V shed 10 bases and J shed 6 bases, with 15 bases lying between them. The V gene's germline CDR1 is MDHEN and CDR2 SYDVKM. The CDR3 spans 13 residues. The CDR3 sequence: CATLKGPSGELFF. CDR3 in DNA: TGTGCCACCCTAAAGGGCCCCTCCGGGGAGCTGTTTTTT.

The sample holds one count of this clone. V gene TRBV2 combines with J gene TRBJ2-2; possible D gene TRBD1, 6 bases. From germline, CDR1 is SNHLY and CDR2 FYNNEI. This CDR3 comprises 12 residues. V gave up 8 bases and J gave up 7 bases, with 11 bases separating them. The CDR3: CASLGAGGELFF. The CDR3 coding sequence is TGTGCCAGCCTGGGGGCGGGCGGGGAGCTGTTTTTT.

CDR3: CASRGQLSYEQYF. The CDR3 nucleotides read TGTGCCAGCAGGGGACAACTATCCTACGAGCAGTACTTC. V and J are TRBV28 and TRBJ2-7; perhaps TRBD1 as D (6 bases). Trimming left V 6 bases short and J 1 base short, with 10 bases between. The CDR3 has 13 amino acids. CDR1 is MDHEN, CDR2 SYDVKM, per germline.

V and J are TRBV18 and TRBJ1-2, with D possibly matching TRBD1 (6 bases). The germline V gene encodes CDR1 KGHSH and CDR2 LQKENI. Trimming removed 3 bases at V and 0 bases at J, with 11 bases between. The CDR3 loop spans 15 amino acids. CDR3 amino acids: CASSPSGDANYGYTF. The CDR3 DNA is TGTGCCAGCTCACCCTCAGGGGATGCTAACTATGGCTACACCTTC. The full variable domain, rest sourced from reference TRBV18 and TRBJ1-2, is NAGVMQNPRHLVRRRGQEARLRCSPMKGHSHVYWYRQLPEEGLKFMVYLQKENIIDESGMPKERFSAEFPKEGPSILRIQQVVRGDSAAYFCASSPSGDANYGYTFGSGTRLTVV.

The DNA of the CDR3 is TGTGCCAGCAGTTCCCCGCACGACTACAATGAGCAGTTCTTC. It encodes CASSSPHDYNEQFF. The chain employs TRBV28 and TRBJ2-1, with D unresolved. The ends were cut back, 4 bases at V and 3 bases at J, with 10 bases in the middle. From germline, CDR1 is MDHEN and CDR2 SYDVKM. CDR3 length equals 14 residues.

The chain is built from TRBV5-1 and TRBJ1-2; TRBD1 matches at 10 bases. The V gene's germline CDR1 is SGHRS and CDR2 YFSETQ. Trimming at V came to 4 bases and at J to 6 bases, leaving 6 bases not matched to a gene. The CDR3 is 14 residues long. The chain's CDR3 is CASSLDRGFDGYTF. CDR3 bases: TGCGCCAGCAGCCTGGACAGGGGGTTCGATGGCTACACCTTC.

This clone has only one observation. This chain uses TRBV3-1 (or the pseudogene TRBV3-2) with TRBJ1-3, with TRBD1 matching 12 bases. V lost 0 bases to trimming and J lost 6 bases; unmatched junction nucleotides: 9. This CDR3 has 18 amino acids. Germline CDR1 and CDR2: LGHDT and YNNKEL (reference sequence). CDR3 in DNA: TGTGCCAGCAGCCAAGACGGGACAGGGGGCTACTTGGAAAACACCATATATTTT. Its translation is CASSQDGTGGYLENTIYF.

The chain joins TRBV6-5 to TRBJ2-1, with TRBD2 as a possible D gene (6 bases). The CDR3 extends over 13 amino acids. V dropped 2 bases and J dropped 9 bases, with 11 bases sitting between them. Germline V CDR1 and CDR2: MNHEY, SVGAGI. The CDR3 DNA follows: TGTGCCAGCAGTTACGGGGCCGGGGGTGAGCAGTTCTTC. This codes for CASSYGAGGEQFF.

The chain joins TRBV4-1 to TRBJ1-5; 7 nucleotides match TRBD1. The junction had 5 bases not matched to a gene; V was cut back by 5 bases and J by 1 base. From germline, CDR1 is MGHRA and CDR2 YSYEKL. The CDR3 is 15 amino acids. The CDR3 region has the DNA TGCGCCAGCAGCGCGGGACAGACCAGCAATCAGCCCCAGCATTTT. Protein: CASSAGQTSNQPQHF.

The chain recombines TRBV6-5 with TRBJ2-1; D gene unclear. V was shortened by 6 bases and J by 5 bases, with 11 bases between the two germline ends. The CDR3 is made up of 13 amino acids. Germline CDR1 reads MNHEY; CDR2 reads SVGAGI. The CDR3 DNA reads as TGTGCCAGCAGGCTTTGGGCCAACAATGAGCAGTTCTTC. Protein product: CASRLWANNEQFF.

The V gene is TRBV3-1 (or the pseudogene TRBV3-2), the J gene TRBJ2-1; 7 nucleotides align to TRBD2. CDR3 length: 16 residues. Germline CDR1 and CDR2: LGHDT and YNNKEL (reference sequence). J lost 5 bases, V lost 4 bases, and 11 bases had no gene match. The CDR3 DNA sequence: TGTGCCAGCAGCCGCCGCACTAGCGATTTGCACAATGAGCAGTTCTTC. This gives the protein CASSRRTSDLHNEQFF.

Regarding this clone: Other DNA sequences in this sample translate to the same CDR3. The chain links TRBV18 to TRBJ1-1; D call uncertain. V lost 0 bases, J lost 7 bases, and 9 bases lay in between. Germline assignment: CDR1 KGHSH and CDR2 LQKENI. The CDR3 is made up of 13 amino acids. As DNA, the CDR3 is TGTGCCAGCTCACCACCAGGGAGGAGTGAAGCTTTCTTT. As protein: CASSPPGRSEAFF.

This rearrangement joins TRBV10-3 to TRBJ1-5; D not certain. Germline V lookup: CDR1 ENHRY, CDR2 SYGVKD. V was pared by 9 bases and J by 3 bases, with 12 bases between. This CDR3 has 13 residues. The CDR3 DNA sequence: TGTGCCATAAAGGGTTCTAACAATCAGCCCCAGCATTTT. Protein product: CAIKGSNNQPQHF.

The V call is TRBV6-2 or TRBV6-3, the J call TRBJ1-1; no clear D. Germline-derived CDR1 and CDR2 are MNHEY and SVGEGT. CDR3 length: 12 residues. With 4 bases removed from V and 0 bases from J, the gap between germline ends came to 3 bases. The DNA for the CDR3 is TGTGCCAGCAGTTTCATGAACACTGAAGCTTTCTTT. It codes for CASSFMNTEAFF.

This clone showed up just a few times. The CDR3 loop is CASSFGPPSSGNTIYF. For the CDR3, the DNA is TGTGCCAGCAGCTTTGGGCCCCCGAGCTCTGGAAACACCATATATTTT. V and J are TRBV7-9 and TRBJ1-3; D ambiguous. Deletions cut 3 bases from V and 0 bases from J, with 12 bases between. Germline V gene data show CDR1 as SEHNR and CDR2 as FQNEAQ (reference sequence). The CDR3 has 16 amino acids.

The V and J genes are TRBV4-3 and TRBJ2-3; TRBD1 might be the D (7 bases). Per germline, CDR1 LGHNA and CDR2 YSLEER. The CDR3 has 13 amino acids. V lost 1 base and J lost 10, with 12 bases in between. This chain's CDR3 is CASSQVRGAPQYF. CDR3 nucleotide sequence: TGCGCCAGCAGCCAAGTCAGGGGGGCCCCGCAGTATTTT.

The genes are TRBV9 and TRBJ2-1; possibly TRBD2 for D (6 bases). Germline V gene sequence: CDR1 SGDLS, CDR2 YYNGEE. The length of the CDR3 is 13 residues. Between the trimmed V and J ends, which lost 4 bases and 6 bases, there was a span of 11 bases. Here the CDR3 reads CASSRLGSNEQFF. CDR3 DNA: TGTGCCAGCAGCCGACTAGGGTCCAATGAGCAGTTCTTC.

This sequence joins TRBV11-3 and TRBJ2-5; TRBD2 might be the D (6 bases). Per the germline V gene, CDR1 is SGHNT and CDR2 is YENEEA. The CDR3 is made up of 15 amino acids. Trimming took off 1 base at V and 5 bases at J, with 14 bases between the two ends. The CDR3, as DNA: TGTGCCAGCAGCTTAGCGTCCCAGGGAGGCGAGACCCAGTACTTC. Protein product: CASSLASQGGETQYF.

The chain uses TRBV28 and TRBJ1-1; possibly TRBD1 for D (5 bases). The CDR3 contains 14 residues. Trimming left V 5 bases short and J 6 bases short, with 16 bases between. The V gene's germline CDR1 is MDHEN and CDR2 SYDVKM. In nucleotides, the CDR3 is TGTGCCAGCAGTACCCCCCGGGGGTCCGCTGAAGCTTTCTTT. This gives the protein CASSTPRGSAEAFF. The whole variable domain, filled in from reference TRBV28 and TRBJ1-1, reads DVKVTQSSRYLVKRTGEKVFLECVQDMDHENMFWYRQDPGLGLRLIYFSYDVKMKEKGDIPEGYSVSREKKERFSLILESASTNQTSMYLCASSTPRGSAEAFFGQGTRLTVV.

The chain carries TRBV12-3 or TRBV12-4 and TRBJ1-2; no firm D call. CDR3 length: 13 residues. The V and J ends lost 8 bases and 8 bases respectively, with 18 bases between them. The CDR3 reads CASRRWPAGGYTF. In DNA form, the CDR3 reads TGTGCCAGCCGGCGGTGGCCGGCAGGAGGCTACACCTTC.

This chain uses TRBV28 with TRBJ1-1; D possibly corresponds to TRBD1 (6 bases). V was clipped by 5 bases and J by 1 base, with 11 bases between them. CDR3 length equals 14 residues. Germline V gene sequence: CDR1 MDHEN, CDR2 SYDVKM. The CDR3 loop is CASSKGGWNTEAFF. The DNA for the CDR3 is TGTGCCAGCAGTAAAGGGGGGTGGAACACTGAAGCTTTCTTT.